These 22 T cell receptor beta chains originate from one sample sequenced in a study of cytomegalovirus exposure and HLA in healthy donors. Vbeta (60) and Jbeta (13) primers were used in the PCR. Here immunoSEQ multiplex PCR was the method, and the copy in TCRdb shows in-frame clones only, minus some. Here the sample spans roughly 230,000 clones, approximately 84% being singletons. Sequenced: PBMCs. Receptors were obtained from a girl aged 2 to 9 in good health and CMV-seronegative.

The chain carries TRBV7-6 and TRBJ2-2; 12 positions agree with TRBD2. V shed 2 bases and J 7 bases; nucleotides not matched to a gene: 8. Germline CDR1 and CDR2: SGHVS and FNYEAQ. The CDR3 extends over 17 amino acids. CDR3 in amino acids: CASSLTRLAGDLGELFF. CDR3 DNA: TGTGCCAGCAGCTTAACGAGACTAGCGGGAGATCTCGGGGAGCTGTTTTTT.

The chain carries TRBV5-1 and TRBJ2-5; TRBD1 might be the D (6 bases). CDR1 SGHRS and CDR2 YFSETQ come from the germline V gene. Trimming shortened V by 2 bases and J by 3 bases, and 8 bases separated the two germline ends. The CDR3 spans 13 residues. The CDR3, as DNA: TGCGCCAGCAGCTTATGGACAGAAGAGACCCAGTACTTC. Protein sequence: CASSLWTEETQYF.

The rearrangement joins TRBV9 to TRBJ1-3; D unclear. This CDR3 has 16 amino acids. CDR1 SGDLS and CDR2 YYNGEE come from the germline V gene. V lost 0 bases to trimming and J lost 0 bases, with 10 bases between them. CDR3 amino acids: CASSVDVSLSGNTIYF. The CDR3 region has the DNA TGTGCCAGCAGCGTAGACGTCAGTCTCTCTGGAAACACCATATATTTT. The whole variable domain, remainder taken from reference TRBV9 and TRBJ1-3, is DSGVTQTPKHLITATGQRVTLRCSPRSGDLSVYWYQQSLDQGLQFLIQYYNGEERAKGNILERFSAQQFPDLHSELNLSSLELGDSALYFCASSVDVSLSGNTIYFGEGSWLTVV.

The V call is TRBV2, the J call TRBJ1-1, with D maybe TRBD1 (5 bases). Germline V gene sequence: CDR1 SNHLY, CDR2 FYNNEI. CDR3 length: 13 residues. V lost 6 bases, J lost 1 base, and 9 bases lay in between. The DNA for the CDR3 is TGTGCCAGCAGAGGGGAGGCGAACACTGAAGCTTTCTTT. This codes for CASRGEANTEAFF.

CDR3 in DNA: TGTGCCAGTGGACTGAGCTGCTACGAGCAGTACTTC. As protein: CASGLSCYEQYF. The chain has TRBV5-8 and TRBJ2-7; D might be TRBD2 (5 bases). V lost 8 bases and J lost 3, with 12 bases in between. Germline V gene lookup returns CDR1 SGHTS and CDR2 YDEGEE. CDR3 length equals 12 residues.

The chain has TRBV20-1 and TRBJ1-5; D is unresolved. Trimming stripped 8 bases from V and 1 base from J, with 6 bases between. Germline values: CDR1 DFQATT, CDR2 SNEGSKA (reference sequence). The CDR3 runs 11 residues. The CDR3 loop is CSYASNQPQHF. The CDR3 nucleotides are TGCAGTTATGCGAGCAATCAGCCCCAGCATTTT.

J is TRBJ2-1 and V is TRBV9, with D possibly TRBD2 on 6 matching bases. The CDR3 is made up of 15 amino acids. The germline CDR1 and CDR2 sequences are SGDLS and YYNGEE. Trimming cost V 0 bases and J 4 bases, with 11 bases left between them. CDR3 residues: CASSVAGVSYNEQFF. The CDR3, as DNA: TGTGCCAGCAGCGTAGCGGGAGTTTCGTACAATGAGCAGTTCTTC.

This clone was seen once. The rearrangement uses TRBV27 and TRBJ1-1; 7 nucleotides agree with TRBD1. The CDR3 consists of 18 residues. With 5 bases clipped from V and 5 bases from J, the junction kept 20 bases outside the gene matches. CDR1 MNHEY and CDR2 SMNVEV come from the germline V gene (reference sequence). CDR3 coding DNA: TGTGCCAGCAGTCCGGACACGACAGGGTTTTATTCGGGGACTGAAGCTTTCTTT. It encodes CASSPDTTGFYSGTEAFF.

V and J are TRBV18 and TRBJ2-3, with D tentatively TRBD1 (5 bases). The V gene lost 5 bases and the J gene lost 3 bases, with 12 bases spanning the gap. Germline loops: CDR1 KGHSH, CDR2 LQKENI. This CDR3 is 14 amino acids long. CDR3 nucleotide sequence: TGTGCCAGCTCAGCGGCAGGGAATACAGATACGCAGTATTTT. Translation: CASSAAGNTDTQYF. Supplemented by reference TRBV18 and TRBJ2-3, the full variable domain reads NAGVMQNPRHLVRRRGQEARLRCSPMKGHSHVYWYRQLPEEGLKFMVYLQKENIIDESGMPKERFSAEFPKEGPSILRIQQVVRGDSAAYFCASSAAGNTDTQYFGPGTRLTVL.

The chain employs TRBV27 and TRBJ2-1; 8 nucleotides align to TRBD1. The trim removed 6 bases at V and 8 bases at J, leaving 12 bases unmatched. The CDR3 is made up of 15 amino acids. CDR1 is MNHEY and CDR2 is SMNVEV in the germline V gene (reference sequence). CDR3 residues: CASREWDRSWDEQFF. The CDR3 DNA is TGTGCCAGCAGAGAATGGGACAGGTCTTGGGATGAGCAGTTCTTC.

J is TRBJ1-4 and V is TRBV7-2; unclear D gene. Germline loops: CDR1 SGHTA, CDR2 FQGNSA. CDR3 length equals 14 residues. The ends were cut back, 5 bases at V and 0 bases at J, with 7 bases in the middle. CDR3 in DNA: TGTGCCAGCAGCCCCTATCCAACTAATGAAAAACTGTTTTTT. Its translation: CASSPYPTNEKLFF.

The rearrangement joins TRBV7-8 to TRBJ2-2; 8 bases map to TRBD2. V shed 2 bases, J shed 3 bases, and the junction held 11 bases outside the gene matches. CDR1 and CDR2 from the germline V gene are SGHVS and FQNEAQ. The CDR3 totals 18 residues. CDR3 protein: CASSLTGSGSSYTGELFF. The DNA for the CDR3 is TGTGCCAGCAGCTTAACAGGGAGCGGGAGTAGTTACACCGGGGAGCTGTTTTTT.

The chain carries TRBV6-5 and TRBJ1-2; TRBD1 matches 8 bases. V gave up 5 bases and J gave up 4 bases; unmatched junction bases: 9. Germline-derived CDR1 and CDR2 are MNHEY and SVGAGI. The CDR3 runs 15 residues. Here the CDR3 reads CASSRTGKGSYGYTF. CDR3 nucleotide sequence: TGTGCCAGCAGTCGGACAGGGAAGGGCAGCTATGGCTACACCTTC.

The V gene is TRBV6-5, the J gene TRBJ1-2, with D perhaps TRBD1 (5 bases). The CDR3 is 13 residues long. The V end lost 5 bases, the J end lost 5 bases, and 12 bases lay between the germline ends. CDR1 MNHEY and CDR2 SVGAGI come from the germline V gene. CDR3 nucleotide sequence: TGTGCCAGCAGTGATTGGGGGGGTTATGGCTACACCTTC. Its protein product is CASSDWGGYGYTF.

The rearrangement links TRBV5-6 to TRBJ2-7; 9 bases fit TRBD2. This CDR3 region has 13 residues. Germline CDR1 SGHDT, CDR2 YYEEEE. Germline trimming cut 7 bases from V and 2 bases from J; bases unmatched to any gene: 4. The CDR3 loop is CASGLAPTYEQYF. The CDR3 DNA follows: TGTGCCAGCGGACTAGCGCCTACCTACGAGCAGTACTTC.

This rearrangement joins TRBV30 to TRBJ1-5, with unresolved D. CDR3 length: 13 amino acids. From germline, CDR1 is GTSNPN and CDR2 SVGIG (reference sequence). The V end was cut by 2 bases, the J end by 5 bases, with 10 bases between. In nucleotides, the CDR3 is TGTGCCTGGAGTAGAGGGAGAGATCAGCCCCAGCATTTT. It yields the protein CAWSRGRDQPQHF.

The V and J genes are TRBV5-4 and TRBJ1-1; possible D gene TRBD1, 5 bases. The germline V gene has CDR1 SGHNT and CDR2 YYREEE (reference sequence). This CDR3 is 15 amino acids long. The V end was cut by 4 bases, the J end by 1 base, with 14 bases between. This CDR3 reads CASSQGLGQNTEAFF. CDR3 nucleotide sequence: TGTGCCAGCAGCCAGGGTTTAGGGCAGAACACTGAAGCTTTCTTT.

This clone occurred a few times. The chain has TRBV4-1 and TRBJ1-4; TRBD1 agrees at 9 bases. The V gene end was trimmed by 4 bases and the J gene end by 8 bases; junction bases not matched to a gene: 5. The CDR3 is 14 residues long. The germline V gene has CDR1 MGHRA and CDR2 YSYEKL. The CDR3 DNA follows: TGCGCCAGCAGCCTACAGGGGGCGCGCGAAAAACTGTTTTTT. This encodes CASSLQGAREKLFF.

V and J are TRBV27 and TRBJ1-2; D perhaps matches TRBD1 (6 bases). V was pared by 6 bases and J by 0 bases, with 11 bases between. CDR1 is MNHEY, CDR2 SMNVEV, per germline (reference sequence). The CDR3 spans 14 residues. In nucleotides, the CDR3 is TGTGCCAGCAGCCGGGACACCGCTAACTATGGCTACACCTTC. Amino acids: CASSRDTANYGYTF.

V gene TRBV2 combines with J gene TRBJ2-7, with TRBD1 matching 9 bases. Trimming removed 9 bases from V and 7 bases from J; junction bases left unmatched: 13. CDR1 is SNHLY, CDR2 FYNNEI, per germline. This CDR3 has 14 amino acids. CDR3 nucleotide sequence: TGTGCCAGATCTTCCGGGACAGGGCTGGGAGAGCAGTACTTC. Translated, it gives CARSSGTGLGEQYF. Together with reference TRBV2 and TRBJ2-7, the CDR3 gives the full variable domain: EPEVTQTPSHQVTQMGQEVILRCVPISNHLYFYWYRQILGQKVEFLVSFYNNEISEKSEIFDDQFSVERPDGSNFTLKIRSTKLEDSAMYFCARSSGTGLGEQYFGPGTRLTVT.

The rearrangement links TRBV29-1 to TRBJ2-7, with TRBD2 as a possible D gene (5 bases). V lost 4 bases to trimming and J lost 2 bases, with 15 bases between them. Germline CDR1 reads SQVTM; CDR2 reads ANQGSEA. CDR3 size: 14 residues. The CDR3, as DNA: TGCAGCGTTGTATGGCGCGGGCCGGCCTACGAGCAGTACTTC. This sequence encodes CSVVWRGPAYEQYF.

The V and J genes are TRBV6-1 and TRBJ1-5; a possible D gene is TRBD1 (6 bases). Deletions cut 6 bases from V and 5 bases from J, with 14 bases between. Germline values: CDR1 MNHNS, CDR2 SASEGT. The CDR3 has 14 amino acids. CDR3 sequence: CASSPQGLDQPQHF. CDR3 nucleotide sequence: TGTGCCAGCAGCCCACAGGGTTTAGATCAGCCCCAGCATTTT.